Below, one TCR beta chain is given with its context. This entry belongs to a study of tumor-infiltrating lymphocytes in oesophageal squamous cell carcinoma. The CDR3 contains 15 residues. Per the germline V gene, CDR1 is MNHNY and CDR2 is SVGAGI (reference sequence). MiXCR was run by TCRdb on the PCR reads, yielding one entry per CDR3 protein. The sample lists more than 10,000 distinct CDR3 sequences, 45% to 65% occurring once. Sequencing used esophageal tumor tissue. This receptor was taken from a male donor with esophageal squamous cell carcinoma. The chain employs TRBV6-6 and TRBJ2-1; the match to TRBD2 covers 11 bases. The J call may be faulty, since TRBJ2-5 better matches the DNA end. The DNA for the CDR3 is TGTGCCAGCAGTCCGTCACTAGCGGGAGCCAAGACCCAGTACTTC. This sequence encodes CASSPSLAGAKTQYF.